The 5 T cell receptor beta chains given below trace back to one sample, sequenced in a study of cytomegalovirus exposure and HLA in healthy donors. Primers: 60 Vbeta forward and 13 Jbeta reverse. The data were produced by immunoSEQ multiplex PCR, yet TCRdb's version contains in-frame clones alone and is incomplete. The sample records a few hundred thousand clones, roughly 70% being singletons. Material for sequencing was PBMCs. The receptors originated from a female donor in good health and CMV-seronegative.

The chain employs TRBV4-1 and TRBJ2-5; D not certain. The J call is in doubt because the DNA end fits TRBJ2-7 better. The CDR3 loop spans 13 amino acids. From germline, CDR1 is MGHRA and CDR2 YSYEKL. The CDR3 nucleotides are TGCGCCAGCAGCCAAGATGTGTCCTACGAGCAGTACTTC. Encoded protein: CASSQDVSYEQYF.

The chain links TRBV12-5 to TRBJ2-4, with TRBD1 identical over 7 bases. Germline CDR1 and CDR2: LGHNT and FRNRAP. This CDR3 region has 17 residues. Trimming removed 2 bases from V and 2 bases from J; junction bases left unmatched: 9. Here the CDR3 DNA reads TGTGCTAGTGGTTTGCCCCGGGACAGCCAGACCAAAAACATTCAGTACTTC. It is translated as CASGLPRDSQTKNIQYF.

The J gene is TRBJ2-1, the V gene TRBV9, with 9 bases lining up with TRBD2. The CDR3 sequence is 14 residues long. V shed 3 bases and J 5 bases; nucleotides not matched to a gene: 3. Looked up from germline, CDR1 is SGDLS and CDR2 is YYNGEE. The CDR3 region is CASSASSGNNEQFF. CDR3 coding DNA: TGTGCCAGCAGCGCCTCTAGCGGGAACAATGAGCAGTTCTTC. The full variable domain, completed using reference TRBV9 and TRBJ2-1, is DSGVTQTPKHLITATGQRVTLRCSPRSGDLSVYWYQQSLDQGLQFLIQYYNGEERAKGNILERFSAQQFPDLHSELNLSSLELGDSALYFCASSASSGNNEQFFGPGTRLTVL.

In its sample, this clone was seen a few times. The chain carries TRBV28 and TRBJ2-7; TRBD2 aligns across 13 bases. Germline V lookup: CDR1 MDHEN, CDR2 SYDVKM. Trimming cost V 10 bases and J 7 bases; bases outside gene matches: 16. This CDR3 spans 16 amino acids. The CDR3 nucleotides are TGTGCCACCACAACTAGCGGGAGGGCCTTAACGGGGGAGCAGTACTTC. This codes for CATTTSGRALTGEQYF.

V and J are TRBV10-3 and TRBJ1-5; D not resolved. Germline V lookup: CDR1 ENHRY, CDR2 SYGVKD. CDR3 size: 13 residues. V dropped 2 bases and J dropped 5 bases, with 7 bases sitting between them. The CDR3 bases are TGTGCCATCAGTGAGGCTCGGGATCAGCCCCAGCATTTT. Its translation: CAISEARDQPQHF.